Below, 4 T cell receptor beta chains from the same sample are listed, as sequenced in a study of blood T cell repertoires in COVID-19. Sequenced by immunoSEQ multiplex PCR; TCRdb stores in-frame clones only, minus some. There are fewer than 120,000 clones in the sample; less than 85% occur only once, and around 3.5% lies in the top ten. Sequencing was performed on peripheral blood. The receptors originated from a woman older than 75 with acute or convalescent COVID-19.

CDR3 protein: CASSFASLSRIQYF. CDR3 nucleotide sequence: TGTGCCAGCAGTTTCGCATCCCTCAGTCGCATTCAGTACTTC. V gene TRBV28 combines with J gene TRBJ2-4; D is uncertain. Trimming cost V 3 bases and J 9 bases, with 15 bases left between them. Germline V gives CDR1 MDHEN, CDR2 SYDVKM. The CDR3 sequence is 14 residues long. Based on the CDR3 plus reference TRBV28 and TRBJ2-4, the full variable domain is DVKVTQSSRYLVKRTGEKVFLECVQDMDHENMFWYRQDPGLGLRLIYFSYDVKMKEKGDIPEGYSVSREKKERFSLILESASTNQTSMYLCASSFASLSRIQYFGAGTRLSVL.

The chain is built from TRBV6-4 and TRBJ1-6; TRBD1 is a possible D gene (5 bases). The germline gives CDR1 MRHNA, CDR2 SNTAGT. CDR3 length: 13 residues. Trimming stripped 2 bases from V and 7 bases from J, with 6 bases between. CDR3 DNA: TGTGCCAGCAGTGACAGGGGAAATTCACCCCTCCACTTT. The encoded protein is CASSDRGNSPLHF.

This clone appeared a single time. The V call is TRBV25-1, the J call TRBJ2-3; no definite D call. Germline V gives CDR1 MGHDK, CDR2 SYGVNS. The CDR3 loop spans 13 amino acids. The ends were cut back, 6 bases at V and 0 bases at J, with 7 bases in the middle. The CDR3 reads CASRADSTDTQYF. The DNA for the CDR3 is TGTGCCAGCAGGGCCGATAGCACAGATACGCAGTATTTT.

This clone was detected once. J is TRBJ2-7 and V is TRBV27; 11 nucleotides agree with TRBD1. The CDR3 loop spans 16 amino acids. In germline, CDR1 is MNHEY, CDR2 SMNVEV (reference sequence). V dropped 4 bases and J dropped 0; count of bases not matched to a gene: 5. CDR3 amino acids: CASSSKDRGLSYEQYF. Here the CDR3 DNA reads TGTGCCAGCAGTTCAAAGGACAGGGGGCTCTCCTACGAGCAGTACTTC.